Reported below is one T cell receptor beta chain. As yet, its antigen is unknown. The entry originates in a study of blood T cells in healthy people across ages. With a J-beta primer mix and a sample-barcoded 5' primer, a second PCR ran 7 to 11 cycles. Each sample yielded at least 2.5 million CDR3-containing paired-end reads. Each CDR3 protein is one row after TCRdb ran MiXCR on the 5' RACE reads. The table shows some 1.1 million distinct CDR3 sequences, with 35% to 40% occurring only once. General study results and limits: Getting older went along with TCR beta diversity per million T cells dropping roughly linearly.

Sequences were obtained from blood. The receptor was isolated from a man between 18 and 35 years old in good health.

CDR3 DNA: TGTGCCAGCACCAACCTCGGACAGCCTAATGGCTACACCTTC. Its protein product is CASTNLGQPNGYTF. This rearrangement joins TRBV5-8 to TRBJ1-2, with D possibly matching TRBD1 (6 bases). The germline V and J ends were trimmed by 6 bases and 6 bases, with 18 bases remaining between them. This CDR3 contains 14 residues. Germline values: CDR1 SGHTS, CDR2 YDEGEE. Together with reference TRBV5-8 and TRBJ1-2, the CDR3 gives the full variable domain: EAGVTQSPTHLIKTRGQQATLRCSPISGHTSVYWYQQALGLGLQFLLWYDEGEERNRGNFPPRFSGRQFPNYSSELNVNALELEDSALYLCASTNLGQPNGYTFGSGTRLTVV.